This T cell receptor beta chain is from a study of response to subunit inactivated influenza vaccine. General study results and limits: Authors suggested each seasonal influenza vaccination recruits few new T cells.

Worth noting for this clonotype: What it binds is not known.

TCRdb reprocessed the RT-PCR reads via MiXCR and lists one record per CDR3 protein. This sample has 650,000 to 850,000 distinct CDR3 sequences, with roughly 14% found just once. The trim removed 2 bases at V and 4 bases at J, leaving 11 bases unmatched. CDR1 is SGHRS and CDR2 is YFSETQ in the germline V gene. This CDR3 spans 16 amino acids. Source: PBMCs from blood, taken 14 days before vaccination. The chain is built from TRBV5-1 and TRBJ1-2; 7 bases align to TRBD1. This clonotype was obtained from a middle-aged man who received an inactivated influenza vaccine. CDR3 sequence reads: CASSLTTQGISYGYTF. The CDR3 DNA sequence: TGCGCCAGCAGCTTAACTACACAGGGGATCAGCTATGGCTACACCTTC. The variable domain in full, with the rest retrieved from reference TRBV5-1 and TRBJ1-2, is KAGVTQTPRYLIKTRGQQVTLSCSPISGHRSVSWYQQTPGQGLQFLFEYFSETQRNKGNFPGRFSGRQFSNSRSEMNVSTLELGDSALYLCASSLTTQGISYGYTFGSGTRLTVV.